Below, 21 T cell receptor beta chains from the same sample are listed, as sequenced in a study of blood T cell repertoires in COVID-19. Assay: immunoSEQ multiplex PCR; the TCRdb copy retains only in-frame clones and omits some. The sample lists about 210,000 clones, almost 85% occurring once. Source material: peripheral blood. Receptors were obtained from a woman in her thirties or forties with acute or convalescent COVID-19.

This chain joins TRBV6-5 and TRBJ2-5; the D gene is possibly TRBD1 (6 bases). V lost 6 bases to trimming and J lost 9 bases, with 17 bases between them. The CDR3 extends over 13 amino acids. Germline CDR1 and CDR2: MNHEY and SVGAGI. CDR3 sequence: CASSPTGLRAQYF. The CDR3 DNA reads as TGTGCCAGCAGCCCCACAGGGCTCAGGGCCCAGTACTTC.

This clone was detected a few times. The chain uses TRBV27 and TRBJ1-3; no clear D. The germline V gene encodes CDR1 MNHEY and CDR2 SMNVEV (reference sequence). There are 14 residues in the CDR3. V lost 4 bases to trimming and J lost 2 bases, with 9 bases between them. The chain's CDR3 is CASSSGSTGNTIYF. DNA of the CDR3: TGTGCCAGCAGTTCCGGGTCCACTGGAAACACCATATATTTT.

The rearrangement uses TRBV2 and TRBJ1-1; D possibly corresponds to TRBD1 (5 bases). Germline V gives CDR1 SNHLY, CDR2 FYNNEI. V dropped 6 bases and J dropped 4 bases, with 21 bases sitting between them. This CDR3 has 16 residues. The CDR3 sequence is CASSQDNFLGGTEAFF. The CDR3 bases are TGTGCCAGCAGCCAGGACAACTTTCTAGGCGGCACTGAAGCTTTCTTT.

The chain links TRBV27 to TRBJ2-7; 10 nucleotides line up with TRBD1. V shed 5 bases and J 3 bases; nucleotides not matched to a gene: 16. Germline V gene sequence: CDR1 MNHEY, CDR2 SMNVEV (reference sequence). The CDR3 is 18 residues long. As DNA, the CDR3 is TGTGCCAGCAGTGTAGGGGGAGCCGGGACAGGGGCGGTCTACGAGCAGTACTTC. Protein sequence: CASSVGGAGTGAVYEQYF.

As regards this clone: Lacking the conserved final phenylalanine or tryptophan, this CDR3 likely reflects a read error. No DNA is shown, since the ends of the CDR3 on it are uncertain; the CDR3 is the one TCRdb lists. The CDR3 protein is CASSLVGRAPFL. The genes are TRBV28 and TRBJ1-1; the table's D call, TRBD1, was not checked against the DNA. CDR1 is MDHEN, CDR2 SYDVKM, per germline. With termini counted, the CDR3 has 12 amino acids.

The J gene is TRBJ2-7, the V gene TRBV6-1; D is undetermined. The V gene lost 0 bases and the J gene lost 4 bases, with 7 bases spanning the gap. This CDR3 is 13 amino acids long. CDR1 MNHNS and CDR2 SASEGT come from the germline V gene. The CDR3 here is CASSEAIEYEQYF. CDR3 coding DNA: TGTGCCAGCAGTGAAGCGATCGAGTACGAGCAGTACTTC.

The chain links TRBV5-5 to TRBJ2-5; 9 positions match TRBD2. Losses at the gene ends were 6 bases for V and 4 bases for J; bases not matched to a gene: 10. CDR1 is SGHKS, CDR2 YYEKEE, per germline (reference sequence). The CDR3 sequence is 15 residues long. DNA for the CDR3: TGTGCCAGCATATTGGGGGGCGGGAGGGCAGAGACCCAGTACTTC. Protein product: CASILGGGRAETQYF.

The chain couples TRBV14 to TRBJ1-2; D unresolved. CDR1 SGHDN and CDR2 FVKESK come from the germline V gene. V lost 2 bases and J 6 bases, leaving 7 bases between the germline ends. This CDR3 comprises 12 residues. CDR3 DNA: TGTGCCAGCAGCCAAAGGGAGAATGGCTACACCTTC. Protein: CASSQRENGYTF.

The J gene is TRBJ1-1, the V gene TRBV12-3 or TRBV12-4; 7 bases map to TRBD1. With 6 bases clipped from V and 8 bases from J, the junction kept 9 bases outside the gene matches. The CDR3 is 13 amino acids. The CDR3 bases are TGTGCCAGCAGACGACAGGGCGGGGAGGAAGCTTTCTTT. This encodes CASRRQGGEEAFF.

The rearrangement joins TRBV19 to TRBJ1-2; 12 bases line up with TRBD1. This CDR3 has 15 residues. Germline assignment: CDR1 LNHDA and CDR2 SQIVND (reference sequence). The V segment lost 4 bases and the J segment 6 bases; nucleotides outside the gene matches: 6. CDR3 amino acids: CASSTQGQGADGYTF. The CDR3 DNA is TGTGCCAGTAGTACCCAGGGACAGGGGGCAGATGGCTACACCTTC.

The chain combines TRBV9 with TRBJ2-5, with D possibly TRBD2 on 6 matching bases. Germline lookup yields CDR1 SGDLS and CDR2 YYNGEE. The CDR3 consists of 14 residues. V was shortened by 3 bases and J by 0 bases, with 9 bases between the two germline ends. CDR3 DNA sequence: TGTGCCAGCAGCGGGGGGGTTTACCAAGAGACCCAGTACTTC. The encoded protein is CASSGGVYQETQYF.

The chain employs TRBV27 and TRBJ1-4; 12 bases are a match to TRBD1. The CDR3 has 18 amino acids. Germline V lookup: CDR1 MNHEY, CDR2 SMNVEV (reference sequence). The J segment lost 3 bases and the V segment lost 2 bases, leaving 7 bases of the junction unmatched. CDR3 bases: TGTGCCAGCAGTTTAACCGGGACAGGGGGCTTAGCTAATGAAAAACTGTTTTTT. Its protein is CASSLTGTGGLANEKLFF.

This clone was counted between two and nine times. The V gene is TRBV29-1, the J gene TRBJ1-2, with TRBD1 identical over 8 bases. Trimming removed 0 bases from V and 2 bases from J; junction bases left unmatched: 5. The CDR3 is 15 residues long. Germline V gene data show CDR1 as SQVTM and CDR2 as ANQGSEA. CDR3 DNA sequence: TGCAGCGTTGAAGATCGGGACAGGAGGAACTATGGCTACACCTTC. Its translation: CSVEDRDRRNYGYTF.

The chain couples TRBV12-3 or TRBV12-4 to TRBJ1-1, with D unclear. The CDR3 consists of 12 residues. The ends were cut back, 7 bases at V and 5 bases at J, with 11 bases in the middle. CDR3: CASTSHGTEAFF. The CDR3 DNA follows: TGTGCCAGCACCTCCCACGGGACTGAAGCTTTCTTT.

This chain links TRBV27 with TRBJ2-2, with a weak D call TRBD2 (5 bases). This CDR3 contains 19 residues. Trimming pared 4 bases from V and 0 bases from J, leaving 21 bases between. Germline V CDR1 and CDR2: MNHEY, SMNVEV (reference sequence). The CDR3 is CASSSLIFTRAANTGELFF. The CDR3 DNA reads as TGTGCCAGCAGTTCTCTGATCTTTACAAGAGCGGCGAACACCGGGGAGCTGTTTTTT.

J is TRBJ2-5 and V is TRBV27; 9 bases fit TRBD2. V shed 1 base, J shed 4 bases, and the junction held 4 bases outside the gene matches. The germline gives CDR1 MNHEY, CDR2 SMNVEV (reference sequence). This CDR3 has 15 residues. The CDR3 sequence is CASSLWREGRETQYF. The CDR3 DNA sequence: TGTGCCAGCAGTTTATGGCGGGAGGGCCGAGAGACCCAGTACTTC.

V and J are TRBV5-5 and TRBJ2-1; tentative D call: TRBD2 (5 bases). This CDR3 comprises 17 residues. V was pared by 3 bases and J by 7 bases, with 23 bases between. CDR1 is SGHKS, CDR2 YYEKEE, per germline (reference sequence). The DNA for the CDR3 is TGTGCCAGCAGCTCTCGTAGACTACCCGAAGGTCTGAATGAGCAGTTCTTC. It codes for CASSSRRLPEGLNEQFF. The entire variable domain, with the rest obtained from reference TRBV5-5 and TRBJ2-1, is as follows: DAGVTQSPTHLIKTRGQQVTLRCSPISGHKSVSWYQQVLGQGPQFIFQYYEKEERGRGNFPDRFSARQFPNYSSELNVNALLLGDSALYLCASSSRRLPEGLNEQFFGPGTRLTVL.

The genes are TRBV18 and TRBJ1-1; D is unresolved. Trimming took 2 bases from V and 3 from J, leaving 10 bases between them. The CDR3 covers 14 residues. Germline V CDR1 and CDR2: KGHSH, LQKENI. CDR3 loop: CASSPGGRDTEAFF. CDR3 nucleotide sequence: TGTGCCAGCTCACCAGGAGGGAGGGACACTGAAGCTTTCTTT.

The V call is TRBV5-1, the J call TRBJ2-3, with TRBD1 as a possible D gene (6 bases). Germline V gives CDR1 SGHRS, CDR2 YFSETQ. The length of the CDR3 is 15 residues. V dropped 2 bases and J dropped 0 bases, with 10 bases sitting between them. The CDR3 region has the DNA TGCGCCAGCAGCTTCAGGGGAACAAGCACAGATACGCAGTATTTT. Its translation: CASSFRGTSTDTQYF.

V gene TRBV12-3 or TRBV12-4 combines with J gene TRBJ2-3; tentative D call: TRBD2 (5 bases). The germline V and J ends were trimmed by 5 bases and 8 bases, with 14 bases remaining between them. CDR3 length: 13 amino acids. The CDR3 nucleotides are TGTGCCAGCAGTGGAGGACTCGTAGCTACGCAGTATTTT. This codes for CASSGGLVATQYF.

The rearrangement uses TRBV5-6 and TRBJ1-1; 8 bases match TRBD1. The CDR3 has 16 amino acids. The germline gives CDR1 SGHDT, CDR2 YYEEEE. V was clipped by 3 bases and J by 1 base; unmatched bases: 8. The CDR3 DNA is TGTGCCAGCAGCTCCCTCTGGGACAGGACGAACACTGAAGCTTTCTTT. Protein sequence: CASSSLWDRTNTEAFF.